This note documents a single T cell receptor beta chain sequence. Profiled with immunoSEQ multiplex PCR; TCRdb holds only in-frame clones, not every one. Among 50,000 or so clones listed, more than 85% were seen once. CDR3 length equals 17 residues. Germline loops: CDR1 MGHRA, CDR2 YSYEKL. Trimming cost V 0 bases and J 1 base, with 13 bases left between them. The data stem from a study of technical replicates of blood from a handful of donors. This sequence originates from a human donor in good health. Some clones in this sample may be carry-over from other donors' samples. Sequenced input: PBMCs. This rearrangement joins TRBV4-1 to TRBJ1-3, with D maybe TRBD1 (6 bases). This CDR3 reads CASSQELGTYSGNTIYF. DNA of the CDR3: TGCGCCAGCAGCCAAGAGTTAGGGACATATTCTGGAAACACCATATATTTT.